What follows are 26 T cell receptor beta chains derived from one specimen sequenced in a study of control samples from healthy donors and cancer patients. Clones were sequenced by immunoSEQ multiplex PCR, and TCRdb holds only the in-frame ones, with some missing. The table includes roughly 200,000 clones, 91% detected once. Sequencing was carried out using blood. All receptors come from a man aged 25-45 years in good health.

The table lists this clone with a count of one. This chain connects TRBV24-1 to TRBJ2-2, with 8 nucleotides matching TRBD2. The germline CDR1 and CDR2 sequences are KGHDR and SFDVKD. The CDR3 covers 15 residues. The V gene end was trimmed by 5 bases and the J gene end by 4 bases; junction bases not matched to a gene: 5. The CDR3 DNA is TGTGCCACCAGTGGACCCGGGGGGGTCACCGGGGAGCTGTTTTTT. Protein: CATSGPGGVTGELFF.

In DNA form, the CDR3 reads TGTGCCAGCAGCGGACAACGGGGGGGCATGAATGAGCAGTTCTTC. It translates to CASSGQRGGMNEQFF. The rearrangement uses TRBV9 and TRBJ2-1; 8 bases agree with TRBD2. Losses at the gene ends were 3 bases for V and 7 bases for J; bases not matched to a gene: 9. This CDR3 is 15 amino acids long. Per the germline V gene, CDR1 is SGDLS and CDR2 is YYNGEE.

The rearrangement uses TRBV12-3 or TRBV12-4 and TRBJ2-1; a possible D gene is TRBD1 (6 bases). V lost 7 bases and J 6 bases, leaving 13 bases between the germline ends. The CDR3 runs to 13 residues. CDR3: CASNAGVPNEQFF. Written as DNA, the CDR3 is TGTGCCAGCAATGCAGGGGTCCCCAATGAGCAGTTCTTC.

The J gene is TRBJ1-6, the V gene TRBV2, with D possibly TRBD1 on 5 matching bases. Germline CDR1 is SNHLY and CDR2 is FYNNEI. The V end was cut by 6 bases, the J end by 7 bases, with 10 bases between. The CDR3 spans 13 residues. Written as DNA, the CDR3 is TGTGCCAGCAGAGGGCAGGGAAATTCACCCCTCCACTTT. Translated, it gives CASRGQGNSPLHF.

V and J are TRBV3-1 (or the pseudogene TRBV3-2) and TRBJ1-2, with D perhaps matching TRBD1 (5 bases). CDR3 size: 17 residues. V was shortened by 2 bases and J by 1 base, with 17 bases between the two germline ends. Germline assignment: CDR1 LGHDT and CDR2 YNNKEL (reference sequence). This CDR3 is CASSQQGLQHLNYGYTF. The CDR3 DNA reads TGTGCCAGCAGCCAACAGGGTCTGCAACACCTTAACTATGGCTACACCTTC.

The rearrangement links TRBV6-2 or TRBV6-3 to TRBJ2-1; a weak D match, TRBD2 (6 bases). This CDR3 is 17 amino acids long. The V gene's germline CDR1 is MNHEY and CDR2 SVGEGT. The germline V and J ends were trimmed by 5 bases and 1 base, with 18 bases remaining between them. The CDR3 reads CASSDRTRGTSYNEQFF. The CDR3 DNA is TGTGCCAGCAGTGACCGGACGAGAGGGACTTCCTACAATGAGCAGTTCTTC.

The V gene is TRBV5-4, the J gene TRBJ2-1, with 11 bases identical to TRBD1. This CDR3 spans 15 amino acids. The J segment lost 8 bases and the V segment lost 2 bases, leaving 6 bases of the junction unmatched. In germline, CDR1 is SGHNT, CDR2 YYREEE (reference sequence). DNA for the CDR3: TGTGCCAGCAGCTTACCGGGACAGGGGGGCGATGAGCAGTTCTTC. Its translation: CASSLPGQGGDEQFF.

This chain links TRBV5-1 with TRBJ2-7; D unclear. Germline loops: CDR1 SGHRS, CDR2 YFSETQ. This CDR3 region has 11 residues. Trimming cost V 2 bases and J 5 bases, with 5 bases left between them. CDR3 DNA: TGCGCCAGCAGCTTCGATAACGAGCAGTACTTC. Translation: CASSFDNEQYF.

The chain is built from TRBV20-1 and TRBJ2-7; D possibly corresponds to TRBD2 (7 bases). Germline V gene data show CDR1 as DFQATT and CDR2 as SNEGSKA (reference sequence). The CDR3 consists of 15 residues. V was shortened by 3 bases and J by 2 bases, with 17 bases between the two germline ends. CDR3 protein: CSASRGRGAPYEQYF. The CDR3 DNA sequence: TGCAGTGCTAGTCGGGGTCGGGGGGCCCCCTACGAGCAGTACTTC.

This sequence joins TRBV7-9 and TRBJ1-3; a weak D match, TRBD1 (6 bases). CDR3 length equals 17 residues. V shed 4 bases and J shed 0 bases, with 16 bases lying between them. CDR1 is SEHNR and CDR2 is FQNEAQ in the germline V gene (reference sequence). The CDR3 DNA reads as TGTGCCAGCAGCTCGACAGGCCGCGCTCTCTCTGGAAACACCATATATTTT. It is translated as CASSSTGRALSGNTIYF.

V usage is TRBV7-8 and J usage is TRBJ2-4, with 7 bases matching TRBD2. Germline CDR1 and CDR2: SGHVS and FQNEAQ. Germline trimming cut 7 bases from V and 8 bases from J; bases unmatched to any gene: 20. There are 17 residues in the CDR3. Written as DNA, the CDR3 is TGTGCCAGCACCCCTCAACCCCGGGGGGAAAGAACTGACATTCAGTACTTC. As protein: CASTPQPRGERTDIQYF.

This chain uses TRBV29-1 with TRBJ1-2, with D maybe TRBD1 (6 bases). Per the germline V gene, CDR1 is SQVTM and CDR2 is ANQGSEA. The V and J ends lost 3 bases and 5 bases respectively, with 7 bases between them. There are 11 residues in the CDR3. The CDR3 DNA follows: TGCAGCGTTGAGACAGGTTATGGCTACACCTTC. Translated, it gives CSVETGYGYTF.

The chain joins TRBV10-3 to TRBJ1-5, with a tentative D call TRBD1 (6 bases). Germline lookup yields CDR1 ENHRY and CDR2 SYGVKD. V was pared by 6 bases and J by 0 bases, with 15 bases between. The CDR3 consists of 16 residues. DNA for the CDR3: TGTGCCATCAGCCGCGACAGGACTGATAGCAATCAGCCCCAGCATTTT. The encoded protein is CAISRDRTDSNQPQHF.

The chain links TRBV5-1 to TRBJ1-6; 7 bases are a match to TRBD1. Germline lookup yields CDR1 SGHRS and CDR2 YFSETQ. The CDR3 spans 14 residues. The J segment lost 7 bases and the V segment lost 7 bases, leaving 8 bases of the junction unmatched. CDR3 loop: CASRIQGTNSPLHF. The CDR3 region has the DNA TGCGCCAGCCGAATACAGGGGACCAATTCACCCCTCCACTTT. The whole variable domain, filled in from reference TRBV5-1 and TRBJ1-6, reads KAGVTQTPRYLIKTRGQQVTLSCSPISGHRSVSWYQQTPGQGLQFLFEYFSETQRNKGNFPGRFSGRQFSNSRSEMNVSTLELGDSALYLCASRIQGTNSPLHFGNGTRLTVT.

V usage is TRBV7-2 and J usage is TRBJ2-2, with 10 bases identical to TRBD2. CDR3 length equals 17 residues. Germline loops: CDR1 SGHTA, CDR2 FQGNSA. V was clipped by 1 base and J by 4 bases; unmatched bases: 6. DNA for the CDR3: TGTGCCAGCAGCTTAGGTCCAAGCGGGGGGGTCACCGGGGAGCTGTTTTTT. Protein: CASSLGPSGGVTGELFF.

The chain recombines TRBV28 with TRBJ1-2; perhaps TRBD1 as D (6 bases). V was clipped by 5 bases and J by 4 bases, with 14 bases between them. The CDR3 has 14 residues. Germline CDR1 and CDR2: MDHEN and SYDVKM. CDR3 sequence: CASSPPRGFYGYTF. As DNA, the CDR3 is TGTGCCAGCAGTCCCCCAAGGGGGTTCTATGGCTACACCTTC.

V is TRBV9 and J is TRBJ1-2; tentative D call: TRBD1 (6 bases). Per germline, CDR1 SGDLS and CDR2 YYNGEE. With 0 bases removed from V and 7 bases from J, the gap between germline ends came to 13 bases. There are 14 residues in the CDR3. DNA of the CDR3: TGTGCCAGCAGCGTAGAGTCAGGGGAGGTTGGCTACACCTTC. As protein: CASSVESGEVGYTF.

The chain links TRBV3-1 (or the pseudogene TRBV3-2) to TRBJ1-2; no reliable D call. This CDR3 is built from 14 residues. V was shortened by 4 bases and J by 7 bases, with 16 bases between the two germline ends. Germline assignment: CDR1 LGHDT and CDR2 YNNKEL (reference sequence). The CDR3 DNA reads TGTGCCAGCAGCCGCGGCGGGCAGGAGGGTGGCTACACCTTC. It encodes CASSRGGQEGGYTF.

The rearrangement joins TRBV5-4 to TRBJ2-2; 9 bases are a match to TRBD1. The trim removed 4 bases at V and 6 bases at J, leaving 7 bases unmatched. CDR3 length: 15 residues. Per the germline V gene, CDR1 is SGHNT and CDR2 is YYREEE (reference sequence). The CDR3 coding sequence is TGTGCCAGCAGCAGAGGACAGGGGTATTCCGGGGAGCTGTTTTTT. It specifies CASSRGQGYSGELFF.

The rearrangement joins TRBV7-3 to TRBJ1-6; 7 bases align to TRBD1. CDR1 and CDR2 from the germline V gene are SGHTA and FQGTGA. The CDR3 loop spans 14 amino acids. The junction had 4 bases not matched to a gene; V was cut back by 4 bases and J by 7 bases. The CDR3 loop reads CASSSGTVNSPLHF. The DNA for the CDR3 is TGTGCCAGCAGCTCCGGGACAGTGAATTCACCCCTCCACTTT.

The gene calls are TRBV11-3 and TRBJ2-2, with D tentatively TRBD1 (6 bases). CDR3 length: 17 amino acids. V lost 5 bases to trimming and J lost 1 base, with 17 bases between them. Germline V CDR1 and CDR2: SGHNT, YENEEA. Here the CDR3 reads CASSNPGGQRNTGELFF. The DNA for the CDR3 is TGTGCCAGCAGCAACCCGGGCGGACAGAGGAACACCGGGGAGCTGTTTTTT.

This chain connects TRBV29-1 to TRBJ2-1, with a weak D call TRBD2 (6 bases). From germline, CDR1 is SQVTM and CDR2 ANQGSEA. This CDR3 has 17 residues. Trimming took off 6 bases at V and 3 bases at J, with 24 bases between the two ends. The CDR3 protein is CSVPGPRDSPNYNEQFF. The DNA for the CDR3 is TGCAGCGTGCCAGGACCTAGGGACTCGCCGAACTACAATGAGCAGTTCTTC.

The rearrangement joins TRBV6-5 to TRBJ1-5, with TRBD1 matching 9 bases. CDR1 is MNHEY, CDR2 SVGAGI, per germline. The CDR3 extends over 14 amino acids. V trimming: 4 bases; J trimming: 6 bases; junction bases outside the gene matches: 4. The DNA of the CDR3 is TGTGCCAGCAGTTGGGACAGGGAATTTCAGCCCCAGCATTTT. This encodes CASSWDREFQPQHF.

This chain uses TRBV4-1 with TRBJ1-2, with D hard to call. The CDR3 is 14 amino acids. V gave up 5 bases and J gave up 4 bases, with 14 bases separating them. Germline loops: CDR1 MGHRA, CDR2 YSYEKL. The CDR3 DNA reads as TGCGCCAGCAGCTTAACAGTAGTTACCTATGGCTACACCTTC. Translated: CASSLTVVTYGYTF.

This clone came up once. The V and J genes are TRBV7-9 and TRBJ2-1, with D possibly being TRBD1 or TRBD2 (5 bases each). V was clipped by 4 bases and J by 0 bases, with 7 bases between them. In germline, CDR1 is SEHNR, CDR2 FQNEAQ (reference sequence). This CDR3 is 14 amino acids long. The CDR3 DNA follows: TGTGCCAGCAGCTGGGGGACCTCCTACAATGAGCAGTTCTTC. Encoded protein: CASSWGTSYNEQFF.

This chain uses TRBV27 with TRBJ1-2; 7 bases fit TRBD1. V lost 6 bases and J lost 8; bases outside the gene matches: 9. Per germline, CDR1 MNHEY and CDR2 SMNVEV (reference sequence). This CDR3 region has 13 residues. CDR3 bases: TGTGCCAGCAGCAAGACAGGGACAAGCGGCTACACCTTC. Translation: CASSKTGTSGYTF.